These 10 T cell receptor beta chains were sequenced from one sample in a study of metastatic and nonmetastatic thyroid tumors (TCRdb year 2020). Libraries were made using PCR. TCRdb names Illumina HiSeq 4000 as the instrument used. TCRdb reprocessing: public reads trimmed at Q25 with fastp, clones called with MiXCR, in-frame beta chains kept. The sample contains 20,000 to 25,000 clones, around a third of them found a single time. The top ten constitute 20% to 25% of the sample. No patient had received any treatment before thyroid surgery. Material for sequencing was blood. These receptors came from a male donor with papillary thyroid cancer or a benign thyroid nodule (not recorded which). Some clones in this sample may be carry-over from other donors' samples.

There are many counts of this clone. This chain's CDR3 is CASSPTRVRGPNEQFF. In DNA, the CDR3 is TGTGCCAGCAGCCCAACGAGGGTTAGGGGTCCCAATGAGCAGTTCTTC. V is TRBV7-9 and J is TRBJ2-1, with D perhaps matching TRBD1 or TRBD2 (5 bases each). The CDR3 is 16 residues long. Trimming removed 5 bases from V and 6 bases from J, with 20 bases in between. In germline, CDR1 is SEHNR, CDR2 FQNEAQ (reference sequence).

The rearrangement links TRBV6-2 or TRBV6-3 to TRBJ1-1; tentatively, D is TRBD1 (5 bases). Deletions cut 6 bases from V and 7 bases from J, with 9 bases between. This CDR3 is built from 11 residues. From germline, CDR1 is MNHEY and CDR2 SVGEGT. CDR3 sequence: CASSRGGEAFF. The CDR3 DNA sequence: TGTGCCAGCAGCCGGGGGGGTGAAGCTTTCTTT.

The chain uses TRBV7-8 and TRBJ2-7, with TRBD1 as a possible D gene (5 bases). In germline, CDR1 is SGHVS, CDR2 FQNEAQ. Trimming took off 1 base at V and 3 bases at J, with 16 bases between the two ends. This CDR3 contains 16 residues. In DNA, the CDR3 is TGTGCCAGCAGCTTAGAATGGGGCCGACCCTACTACGAGCAGTACTTC. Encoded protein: CASSLEWGRPYYEQYF.

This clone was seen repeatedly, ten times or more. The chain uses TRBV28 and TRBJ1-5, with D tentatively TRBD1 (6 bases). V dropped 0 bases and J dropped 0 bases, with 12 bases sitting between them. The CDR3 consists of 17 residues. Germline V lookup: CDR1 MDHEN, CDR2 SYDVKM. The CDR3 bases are TGTGCCAGCAGTTTATGGGACAGTACCCTTAGCAATCAGCCCCAGCATTTT. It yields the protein CASSLWDSTLSNQPQHF.

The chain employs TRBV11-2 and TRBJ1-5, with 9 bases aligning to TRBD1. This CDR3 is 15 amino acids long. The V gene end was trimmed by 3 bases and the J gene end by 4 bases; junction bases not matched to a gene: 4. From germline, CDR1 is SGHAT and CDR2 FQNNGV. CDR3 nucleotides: TGTGCCAGCAGCTTGACGACAGGGGGAAATCAGCCCCAGCATTTT. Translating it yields CASSLTTGGNQPQHF.

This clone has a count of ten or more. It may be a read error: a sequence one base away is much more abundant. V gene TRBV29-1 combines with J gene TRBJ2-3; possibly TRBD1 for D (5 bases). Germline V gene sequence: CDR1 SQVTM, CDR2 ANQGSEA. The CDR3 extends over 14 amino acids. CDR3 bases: TGCAGCGTTTATTGGGCAGAAAGCACAGGTACGCAGTATTTT. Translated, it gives CSVYWAESTGTQYF.

The DNA for the CDR3 is TGCAGTGCTAGAGACCGGACGGGATTCGGAGGGGGCGGCTACACCTTC. The encoded protein is CSARDRTGFGGGGYTF. The chain joins TRBV20-1 to TRBJ1-2; 7 bases align to TRBD1. This CDR3 comprises 16 residues. With V trimmed by 0 bases and J by 8 bases, 15 bases remained unmatched. The germline V gene has CDR1 DFQATT and CDR2 SNEGSKA (reference sequence).

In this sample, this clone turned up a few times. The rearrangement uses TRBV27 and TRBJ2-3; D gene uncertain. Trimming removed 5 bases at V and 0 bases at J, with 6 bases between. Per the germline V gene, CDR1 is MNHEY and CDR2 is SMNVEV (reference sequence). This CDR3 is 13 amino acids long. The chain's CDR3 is CASSESSTDTQYF. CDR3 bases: TGTGCCAGCAGTGAATCTAGCACAGATACGCAGTATTTT.

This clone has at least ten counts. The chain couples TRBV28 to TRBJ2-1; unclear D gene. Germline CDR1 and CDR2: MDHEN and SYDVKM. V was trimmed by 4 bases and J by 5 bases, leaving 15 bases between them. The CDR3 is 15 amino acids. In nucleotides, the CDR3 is TGTGCCAGCAGTTCCTCAGGCGAAGTCAACAATGAGCAGTTCTTC. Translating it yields CASSSSGEVNNEQFF.

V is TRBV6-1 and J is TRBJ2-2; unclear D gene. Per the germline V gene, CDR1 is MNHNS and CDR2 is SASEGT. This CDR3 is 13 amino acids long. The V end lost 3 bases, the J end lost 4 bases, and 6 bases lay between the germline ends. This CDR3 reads CASSDPTTGELFF. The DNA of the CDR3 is TGTGCCAGCAGTGACCCCACCACCGGGGAGCTGTTTTTT.